The rows below give T cell receptor beta chains drawn from one sample of a study of blood T cell repertoires in COVID-19. The protocol was immunoSEQ multiplex PCR, while the TCRdb copy is restricted to in-frame clones and leaves out a portion. The sample gives 95,000 to 150,000 clones, more than 70% of which show up once; 6.5% to 9% is in the top ten. The sample comprised peripheral blood. The source of these receptors is a human donor in a cohort sampled during active COVID-19. Each CDR3 is given with its conserved first and last residue. A D gene is named only where the DNA matches it firmly. Clone size is shown for a subset of rows, as once, few, many or a class of expanded clone.

>TRBV7-9|TRBJ1-5|few|NA
TGTGCCAGCAGCTCACTCAATCAGCCCCAGCATTTT
CASSSLNQPQHF
>TRBV6-4|TRBJ1-1|once|NA
TGTGCCAGCAGTGAGGAGGAGGCCACTGAAGCTTTCTTT
CASSEEEATEAFF
>TRBV16|TRBJ1-2|NA|NA
TGTGCCAGCAGCCAAGGAGGGAGCTATGGCTACACCTTC
CASSQGGSYGYTF
>TRBV7-8|TRBJ2-1|many|TRBD2
TGTGCCAGCAGCTCCACCGGGACTACGAACAATGAGCAGTTCTTC
CASSSTGTTNNEQFF
>TRBV2|TRBJ1-2|NA|TRBD1
TGTGCCAGCAGCACCGGGACAGCCTATGGCTACACCTTC
CASSTGTAYGYTF
>TRBV3-1/TRBV3-2|TRBJ2-6|NA|TRBD2
TGTGCCAGCAGCCAGATTGCAGGACTAGCGGGAACTGGGGCCAACGTCCTGACTTTC
CASSQIAGLAGTGANVLTF
>TRBV10-3|TRBJ2-1|NA|TRBD2
TGTGCCATCAGTGGGGGAGAACTAGCGGGGGCCTTCCCGAGGGATGAGCAGTTCTTC
CAISGGELAGAFPRDEQFF
>TRBV19|TRBJ2-7|once|NA
TGTGCCAGTAGTGCTCTAGGCGCCCCGTCCTACGAGCAGTACTTC
CASSALGAPSYEQYF
>TRBV9|TRBJ2-5|NA|NA
TGTGCCAGCAGCTCCCAGAACCAAGAGACCCAGTACTTC
CASSSQNQETQYF
>TRBV18|TRBJ2-7|NA|NA
TGTGCCAGCTCACCACGGGAAGACAGGTCCGCCTACGAGCAGTACTTC
CASSPREDRSAYEQYF
>TRBV3-1/TRBV3-2|TRBJ1-2|NA|TRBD1
TGTGCCAGCAGCAACCGGGACAGGGGATTGGACTATGGCTACACCTTC
CASSNRDRGLDYGYTF
>TRBV11-3|TRBJ1-6|NA|NA
TGTGCCAGCAGCCCACCCCGGGTCGACTCACCCCTCCACTTT
CASSPPRVDSPLHF
>TRBV6-2/TRBV6-3|TRBJ2-7|NA|NA
TGTGCCAGCAGTTACTTACCAGGGTTTGCGGACGAGCAGTACTTC
CASSYLPGFADEQYF
>TRBV27|TRBJ2-1|NA|TRBD2
TGTGCCAGCAGCCAAAGAACCGGGACTAGCCCCTACAATGAGCAGTTCTTC
CASSQRTGTSPYNEQFF
>TRBV2|TRBJ2-7|NA|TRBD2
TGTGCCAGCAGTGAATTGGCTAGCGGACTCTACGAGCAGTACTTC
CASSELASGLYEQYF
>TRBV5-4|TRBJ2-3|few|TRBD1
TGTGCCAGCAGCCCGCTCAGGACAGGGAACACAGATACGCAGTATTTT
CASSPLRTGNTDTQYF
>TRBV6-7|TRBJ2-7|few|TRBD1
TGTGCCAGCCTCCCTCCGAGCAGGGGGCACACCTACGAGCAGTACTTC
CASLPPSRGHTYEQYF
>TRBV27|TRBJ1-1|NA|NA
TGTGCCAGCAGTCCCCGGTACGGGGGGAACACTGAAGCTTTCTTT
CASSPRYGGNTEAFF
>TRBV5-1|TRBJ1-1|once|NA
TGCGCCAGCAGTTGGGGGCCGTCGGATTCGAGGAACACTGAAGCTTTCTTT
CASSWGPSDSRNTEAFF
>TRBV28|TRBJ1-1|once|TRBD1
TGTGCCAGCAGTCCACCAGGGGGCCTCACTGAAGCTTTCTTT
CASSPPGGLTEAFF
>TRBV29-1|TRBJ2-7|NA|NA
TGCAGCGTTGAGTCGGTTACAGGGCCCTACGAGCAGTACTTC
CSVESVTGPYEQYF
>TRBV2|TRBJ2-7|NA|TRBD1
TGTGCCAGCAGAGGACAGGGGGCTGCTCTGGAGCAGTACTTC
CASRGQGAALEQYF
>TRBV7-9|TRBJ2-5|few|TRBD1
TGTGCCAGCAGCTTAATGGCAGGGGGTGAGACCCAGTACTTC
CASSLMAGGETQYF
>TRBV7-9|TRBJ2-7|NA|NA
TGTGCCAGCAGCTTAGCGGGAGCGCCAGGAGGGTACGAGCAGTACTTC
CASSLAGAPGGYEQYF
>TRBV4-2|TRBJ2-3|NA|TRBD2
TGTGCCAGCAGCCAAGATCCGGGACTAGCGGGAGAAACGCAGTATTTT
CASSQDPGLAGETQYF
>TRBV5-4|TRBJ1-1|NA|NA
TGTGCCAGCAGCTTGGAGCGGGCCGGTGAAGCTTTCTTT
CASSLERAGEAFF
>TRBV19|TRBJ2-7|NA|NA
TGTGCCAGTAGTATAGGGCACAGGGCCCTCTACGAGCAGTACTTC
CASSIGHRALYEQYF
>TRBV3-1/TRBV3-2|TRBJ1-3|NA|NA
TGTGCCAGCAGCCAAGATAGTGCAGGGTGGACTGGAAACACCATATATTTT
CASSQDSAGWTGNTIYF
>TRBV19|TRBJ2-7|NA|NA
TGTGCCAGTAGTATAGTGGGCAGGGGATCCTACGAGCAGTACTTC
CASSIVGRGSYEQYF
>TRBV2|TRBJ1-5|few|TRBD1
TGTGCCAGCAGCGGGACAGGAGGACCCTGGGGCAATCAGCCCCAGCATTTT
CASSGTGGPWGNQPQHF
>TRBV5-1|TRBJ2-7|NA|TRBD1
TGCGCCAGCAGCAAGAGACAGGGGAAGTCCGAGCAGTACTTC
CASSKRQGKSEQYF
>TRBV2|TRBJ2-3|NA|NA
TGTGCCAGCAGTGCCATAGCGGAGAGCACAGATACGCAGTATTTT
CASSAIAESTDTQYF
>TRBV10-3|TRBJ2-7|NA|NA
TGTGCCATTGCTGGGGCATCCCCCGAGCAGTACTTC
CAIAGASPEQYF
>TRBV5-6|TRBJ2-7|NA|NA
TGTGCCAGCAGCTTGCTTTGGACAGCCAACGGGTACGAGCAGTACTTC
CASSLLWTANGYEQYF
>TRBV11-1|TRBJ1-2|NA|TRBD1
TGTGCCAGCAGCGTGGGGACAGGGGCTGACTATGGCTACACCTTC
CASSVGTGADYGYTF
>TRBV19|TRBJ1-2|NA|TRBD1
TGTGCCAGTAAGGCTGGGACAGCCGAGTCCTATGGCTACACCTTC
CASKAGTAESYGYTF
>TRBV27|TRBJ2-7|NA|TRBD1
TGTGCCAGCAGTTCGACAGGGCCCCCCTACGAGCAGTACTTC
CASSSTGPPYEQYF
>TRBV21-1|TRBJ2-7|NA|NA
TGTGCCAGCAGAAGTCTAGCGGGGGCCTACGAGCAGTACTTC
CASRSLAGAYEQYF
>TRBV7-9|TRBJ1-1|NA|NA
TGTGCCAGCAGCCTTGGACATCTCATGAACACTGAAGCTTTCTTT
CASSLGHLMNTEAFF